These T cell receptor beta chains were read from a single sample in a study of OX40 agonist ivuxolimab in advanced cancers. Assay used: immunoSEQ multiplex PCR; TCRdb lists only in-frame clones, some missing. The sample records around 53,000 clones, about 88% being singletons. Specimen: CD4+ or CD8+ T cells sorted from blood, collected in a trial of the OX40 agonist ivuxolimab. The receptors were gathered from an adult with an advanced solid tumor such as melanoma, head and neck, liver or kidney cancer. CDR3s include the opening cysteine and the closing phenylalanine or tryptophan. Fields, in order: clone size, J gene, V gene, D gene, CDR3 protein, CDR3 DNA. The D gene is left open where the match is weak. Size tells how often a clone was seen (once, few, many) or the class of an expanded clone, and some rows leave it out.

. | TRBJ2-7 | TRBV7-9 | . | CASSFHSSSYEQYF | TGTGCCAGCAGCTTTCATAGCAGTTCCTACGAGCAGTACTTC
. | TRBJ2-5 | TRBV30 | . | CAWSQGSGETQYF | TGTGCCTGGAGCCAAGGGTCAGGGGAGACCCAGTACTTC
once | TRBJ2-7 | TRBV29-1 | . | CSVAASLRHEQYF | TGCAGCGTTGCCGCCAGCCTACGGCACGAGCAGTACTTC
. | TRBJ2-1 | TRBV9 | . | CASSVGPSYNEQFF | TGTGCCAGCAGCGTGGGACCCTCCTACAATGAGCAGTTCTTC
. | TRBJ2-2 | TRBV7-8 | TRBD2 | CASSLARRGLAGGSRFNGELFF | TGTGCCAGCAGCTTAGCGAGGAGGGGACTAGCGGGAGGCTCTAGGTTTAACGGGGAGCTGTTTTTT
once | TRBJ2-7 | TRBV30 | . | CAWSVLGEQYF | TGTGCCTGGAGTGTACTGGGGGAGCAGTACTTC
. | TRBJ1-2 | TRBV7-8 | . | CASSLEGRIYGYTF | TGTGCCAGCAGCTTAGAAGGCAGGATCTATGGCTACACCTTC
few | TRBJ1-2 | TRBV5-5 | TRBD1 | CASSSWTGDGYTF | TGTGCCAGCAGCTCTTGGACAGGTGATGGCTACACCTTC
few | TRBJ2-3 | TRBV7-6 | TRBD2 | CASSPAGGMQYF | TGTGCCAGCAGCCCCGCGGGGGGGATGCAGTATTTT
once | TRBJ2-1 | TRBV10-3 | TRBD2 | CATNLAGGFLEQFF | TGTGCCACAAATCTAGCGGGAGGGTTTCTGGAGCAGTTCTTC